The clone carrying this T cell receptor beta chain has only a few counts. The data originate from a study of T cells in Graves' hyperthyroidism and ophthalmopathy. The investigators amplified TCR beta CDR3 regions from RNA transcripts. The primer set for the first-round RT-PCR of the TCR CDR3 was HTBI. TCRdb processed the multiplex PCR reads anew with MiXCR; each CDR3 protein has one entry. The sample lists a few hundred thousand distinct CDR3 sequences, less than 20% occurring once. Patients showing uncontrolled infection, other autoimmune disease, pregnancy or lactation were ineligible. Out of 10 ml of fresh peripheral blood came the PBMCs. Germline lookup yields CDR1 LGHNA and CDR2 YNFKEQ. This CDR3 spans 18 amino acids. Unmatched junction bases numbered 5, after V lost 0 bases and J lost 0 bases.

The source of this sequence is a man between 18 and 29 years old with Graves' ophthalmopathy. Sequencing used blood. The rearrangement uses TRBV4-2 and TRBJ2-1; 10 bases map to TRBD2. This chain's CDR3 is CASSQDPSGGTSYNEQFF. The CDR3 nucleotides read TGTGCCAGCAGCCAAGACCCTAGCGGGGGAACCTCCTACAATGAGCAGTTCTTC.